Listed below are T cell receptor beta chains from one sample, sequenced in a study of immune evolution from preneoplasia to lung adenocarcinoma. This table comes from immunoSEQ multiplex PCR, and its TCRdb copy is limited to in-frame clones, with some not included. The sample includes some 4,500 clones, roughly 80% of them seen just once. Sequencing was carried out using FFPE minimally invasive lung adenocarcinoma tissue. Receptors were obtained from a person aged 60 to 80 with lung adenocarcinoma. The CDR3 runs from the conserved cysteine through the conserved F or W. D genes are given only for firm matches. Where a row states a size, it is once, few, many or the class of an expanded clone; other rows omit it.

J | size | V | D | DNA | CDR3
TRBJ2-1 | - | TRBV6-4 | - | TGTGCCAGCAGTGAAGGCGGGAATAATGAGCAGTTCTTC | CASSEGGNNEQFF
TRBJ2-7 | - | TRBV9 | TRBD1 | TGTGCCAGCAGCCCGGGACAGGGGGCGTACGAGCAGTACTTC | CASSPGQGAYEQYF
TRBJ1-2 | - | TRBV14 | TRBD1 | TGTGCCAGCAGCCTGGGACAGACTGGTGGCTACACCTTC | CASSLGQTGGYTF
TRBJ2-1 | - | TRBV7-2 | - | TGTGCCAGCAAGGAGGTGAATGAGCAGTTCTTC | CASKEVNEQFF
TRBJ1-3 | few | TRBV12-5 | - | TGTGCTAGTGGTTTGAACACCATATATTTT | CASGLNTIYF
TRBJ1-1 | once | TRBV5-5 | - | TGTGCCAGCAGCTTGGCTTACAGGTTAAACACTGAAGCTTTCTTT | CASSLAYRLNTEAFF
TRBJ2-3 | - | TRBV5-1 | - | TGCGCCAGCAGCTTCAATCCGGGTACAGATACGCAGTATTTT | CASSFNPGTDTQYF
TRBJ2-7 | - | TRBV19 | - | TGTGCCAGTAGTAACCGCCTAGAATGGTACGACGAGCAGTACTTC | CASSNRLEWYDEQYF
TRBJ1-5 | - | TRBV21-1 | - | TGTGCCAGACTACATTGGCATCATCAGCCCCAGCATTTT | CARLHWHHQPQHF
TRBJ2-7 | few | TRBV29-1 | TRBD2 | TGCAGCGTTGCGGCTAGCGGGAGCTCCTACGAGCAGTACTTC | CSVAASGSSYEQYF
TRBJ2-1 | - | TRBV7-8 | - | TGTGCCAGCAGCACTACAGTGACCCCTTACAATGAGCAGTTCTTC | CASSTTVTPYNEQFF
TRBJ1-2 | - | TRBV2 | - | TGTGCCAGCAGTGAGAGGAGGGGGGGGAATGGCTACACCTTC | CASSERRGGNGYTF
TRBJ1-3 | - | TRBV19 | - | TGTGCCAGTATTTGGGGAAACACCATATATTTT | CASIWGNTIYF
TRBJ2-7 | - | TRBV9 | - | TGTGCCAGCAGCGTAGCTACTGGGCAGGGTCCCTACGAGCAGTACTTC | CASSVATGQGPYEQYF
TRBJ2-1 | - | TRBV19 | TRBD1 | TGTGCCAGTAGGAGGCCGGGACAGGGATACAATGAGCAGTTCTTC | CASRRPGQGYNEQFF
TRBJ2-7 | - | TRBV7-6 | TRBD2 | TGTGCCAGCAGTCCTAGGACTAGCGGAACCTACGAGCAGTACTTC | CASSPRTSGTYEQYF
TRBJ2-3 | - | TRBV28 | - | TGTGCCAGCAGTGTCAAAGATACGCAGTATTTT | CASSVKDTQYF
TRBJ2-1 | - | TRBV19 | - | TGTGCCAGTAGTTACCGGGACAACACAAACAATGAGCAGTTCTTC | CASSYRDNTNNEQFF
TRBJ2-7 | - | TRBV7-9 | - | TGTGCCAGCAGCTCCTTCGACGAGCAGTACTTC | CASSSFDEQYF
TRBJ2-7 | - | TRBV21-1 | - | TGTGCCAGCAGCAAGGATTACGAGCAGTACTTC | CASSKDYEQYF
TRBJ1-4 | - | TRBV19 | - | TGTGCCAGTAGTACAACACTACCCCCCGAAAAACTGTTTTTT | CASSTTLPPEKLFF
TRBJ2-1 | - | TRBV18 | - | TGTGCCAGCTCGCCGAACAGGGAGTACTACAATGAGCAGTTCTTC | CASSPNREYYNEQFF
TRBJ1-4 | - | TRBV29-1 | - | TGCAGCGTTGAGGGCAGGGACGGGGAAAAACTGTTTTTT | CSVEGRDGEKLFF
TRBJ2-1 | - | TRBV7-3 | TRBD2 | TGTGCCAGCAGCTTAACCGGGAGGGCCGGTAATGAGCAGTTCTTC | CASSLTGRAGNEQFF
TRBJ2-2 | - | TRBV7-3 | TRBD1 | TGTGCCAGCAGCTTAAGACCGGGGACAGGGGATCGAGCGGGCACCGGGGAGCTGTTTTTT | CASSLRPGTGDRAGTGELFF
TRBJ2-1 | - | TRBV19 | TRBD1 | TGTGCCACAAACAGGGGGTTAACGGATGAGCAGTTCTTC | CATNRGLTDEQFF
TRBJ2-3 | - | TRBV9 | - | TGTGCCAGCAGCGTAGATGGCGGACGCACAGATACGCAGTATTTT | CASSVDGGRTDTQYF
TRBJ2-7 | - | TRBV19 | TRBD2 | TGTGCCAGTAGTATAGATGGTGAGGTAGCGGGAGGTCTCGAGCAGTACTTC | CASSIDGEVAGGLEQYF
TRBJ2-3 | - | TRBV19 | - | TGTGCCACCGCGGGGTCTAGCACAGATACGCAGTATTTT | CATAGSSTDTQYF
TRBJ2-3 | - | TRBV7-2 | TRBD2 | TGTGCCAGCAGCCCGACTAGCGGGAAAGGCACAGATACGCAGTATTTT | CASSPTSGKGTDTQYF
TRBJ2-6 | - | TRBV4-3 | - | TGCGCCAGCAGTCTAGGGGGTTCTGGGGCCAACGTCCTGACTTTC | CASSLGGSGANVLTF
TRBJ2-3 | - | TRBV29-1 | - | TGCAGCGTTGATGTACCACCAGATACGCAGTATTTT | CSVDVPPDTQYF
TRBJ1-2 | once | TRBV30 | TRBD1 | TGTGCCCTCGACAGGGCCTATGGCTACACCTTC | CALDRAYGYTF